The 10 T cell receptor beta chains presented below share a single source sample, sequenced in a study of early T cells in non-severe SARS-CoV-2 infection. TCRdb reprocessed the 5' RACE reads via MiXCR and lists one record per CDR3 protein. The sample contains fewer than 50,000 distinct CDR3 sequences, 12% of which appear only once. Material: whole blood. These receptors all stem from an adult who was a healthcare worker with PCR-confirmed SARS-CoV-2 infection or an uninfected control (not recorded which).

CDR3 sequence: CASSQTTSEQFF. CDR3 coding DNA: TGTGCCAGCAGCCAGACGACCAGTGAGCAGTTCTTC. This rearrangement joins TRBV11-2 to TRBJ2-1; D is uncertain. The CDR3 contains 12 residues. Germline CDR1 SGHAT, CDR2 FQNNGV. V was clipped by 5 bases and J by 9 bases, with 11 bases between them.

The genes are TRBV4-2 and TRBJ2-1, with unresolved D. Germline values: CDR1 LGHNA, CDR2 YNFKEQ. The CDR3 totals 15 residues. Deletions cut 4 bases from V and 6 bases from J, with 16 bases between. CDR3 in amino acids: CASSRRAPTGNEQFF. CDR3 nucleotides: TGTGCCAGCAGCCGTCGCGCCCCAACCGGCAATGAGCAGTTCTTC.

This clonotype was counted at least ten times. The chain employs TRBV6-6 and TRBJ2-4, with D perhaps TRBD2 (6 bases). The CDR3 has 14 amino acids. The germline V gene has CDR1 MNHNY and CDR2 SVGAGI (reference sequence). Trimming removed 4 bases at V and 7 bases at J, with 14 bases between. As DNA, the CDR3 is TGTGCCAGCAGTTCGGGAGAGGCAAGGAACATTCAGTACTTC. Translation: CASSSGEARNIQYF.

This clonotype occurred once. The CDR3 DNA reads TGTGCCAGCTCACCGGACAGGGCTGGAAACACCATATATTTT. Its translation is CASSPDRAGNTIYF. This sequence joins TRBV18 and TRBJ1-3; the match to TRBD1 covers 8 bases. V dropped 3 bases and J dropped 2; count of bases not matched to a gene: 0. Germline V gene sequence: CDR1 KGHSH, CDR2 LQKENI. This CDR3 comprises 14 residues.

The chain uses TRBV19 and TRBJ2-1, with D perhaps being TRBD1 or TRBD2 (5 bases each). V lost 4 bases and J lost 4, with 17 bases in between. The CDR3 sequence is 16 residues long. CDR1 and CDR2 from the germline V gene are LNHDA and SQIVND (reference sequence). The CDR3 DNA sequence: TGTGCCAGTAGTACCGGGACCGGGACGGCTTACAATGAGCAGTTCTTC. It encodes CASSTGTGTAYNEQFF.

This clonotype has only a few counts. This rearrangement joins TRBV28 to TRBJ2-4; perhaps TRBD1 as D (5 bases). CDR1 and CDR2 (germline): MDHEN, SYDVKM. The CDR3 spans 16 residues. V dropped 2 bases and J dropped 7 bases, with 18 bases sitting between them. The CDR3, as DNA: TGTGCCAGCAGTTTAGCCGCAGGGTGGTATGGGAACATTCAGTACTTC. Translated, it gives CASSLAAGWYGNIQYF.

This CDR3 is CASSHPLAGRDRGELFF. CDR3 nucleotide sequence: TGTGCCAGCAGCCATCCGCTAGCGGGACGCGACCGCGGGGAGCTGTTTTTT. The chain uses TRBV4-2 and TRBJ2-2, with TRBD2 identical over 9 bases. With 3 bases clipped from V and 7 bases from J, the junction kept 12 bases outside the gene matches. The CDR3 has 17 residues. The germline V gene has CDR1 LGHNA and CDR2 YNFKEQ.

With regard to this clonotype: A read error may be the cause here, since a much bigger clone is one base away. The CDR3 end shows no conserved phenylalanine or tryptophan, and so a read error is likely. The rearrangement uses TRBV2 and TRBJ1-4; D possibly corresponds to TRBD1 (5 bases). Trimming left V 5 bases short and J 8 bases short, with 18 bases between. CDR1 is SNHLY, CDR2 FYNNEI, per germline. CDR3 length equals 15 residues. The chain's CDR3 is CASSRIRDLREKLFY. Written as DNA, the CDR3 is TGTGCCAGCAGTCGGATCCGGGACTTGAGGGAAAAACTGTTTTAT.

This clonotype is medium-sized. V is TRBV28 and J is TRBJ2-1; tentative D call: TRBD2 (5 bases). CDR1 and CDR2 from the germline V gene are MDHEN and SYDVKM. The CDR3 loop spans 13 amino acids. V gave up 2 bases and J gave up 4 bases, with 6 bases separating them. The CDR3 is CASSLRGYNEQFF. The CDR3 DNA reads TGTGCCAGCAGTTTAAGAGGGTACAATGAGCAGTTCTTC. Filled out from reference TRBV28 and TRBJ2-1, the complete variable domain reads DVKVTQSSRYLVKRTGEKVFLECVQDMDHENMFWYRQDPGLGLRLIYFSYDVKMKEKGDIPEGYSVSREKKERFSLILESASTNQTSMYLCASSLRGYNEQFFGPGTRLTVL.

The chain is built from TRBV6-2 or TRBV6-3 and TRBJ2-3; no clear D. CDR3 length equals 12 residues. Per germline, CDR1 MNHEY and CDR2 SVGEGT. V lost 4 bases and J 2 bases, leaving 4 bases between the germline ends. This CDR3 reads CASSFYTDTQYF. The DNA for the CDR3 is TGTGCCAGCAGTTTTTACACAGATACGCAGTATTTT.